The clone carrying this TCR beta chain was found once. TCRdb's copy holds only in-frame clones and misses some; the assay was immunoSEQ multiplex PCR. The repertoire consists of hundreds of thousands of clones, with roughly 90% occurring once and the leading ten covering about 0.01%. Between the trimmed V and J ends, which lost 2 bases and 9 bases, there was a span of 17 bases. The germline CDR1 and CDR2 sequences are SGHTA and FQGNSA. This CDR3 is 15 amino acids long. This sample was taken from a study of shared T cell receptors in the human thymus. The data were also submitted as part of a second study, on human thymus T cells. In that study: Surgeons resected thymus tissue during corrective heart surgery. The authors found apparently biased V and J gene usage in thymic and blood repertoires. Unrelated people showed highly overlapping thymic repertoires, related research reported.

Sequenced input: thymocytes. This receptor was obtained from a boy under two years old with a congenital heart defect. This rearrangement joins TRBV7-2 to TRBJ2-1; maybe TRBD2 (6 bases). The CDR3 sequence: CASSLSLARVSEQFF. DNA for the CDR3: TGTGCCAGCAGCTTAAGTCTAGCGAGGGTTAGTGAGCAGTTCTTC.